This T cell receptor (beta chain) is drawn from a study of CD8 T cells in ankylosing spondylitis. To note about this clonotype: Its target is unknown.

The study's findings and limits: It was reported that disease-linked clones were significantly enriched in matched ankylosing spondylitis synovial fluid. As for the disease-linked clones, they showed a CD8+ phenotype and occurred at relatively low frequencies in peripheral blood.

TCRdb reprocessed the 5' RACE reads via MiXCR and lists one record per CDR3 protein. The sample includes 250,000 or so distinct CDR3 sequences, 20% to 30% of them seen just once. The germline V gene has CDR1 MDHEN and CDR2 SYDVKM. The CDR3 runs 15 residues. V was pared by 6 bases and J by 4 bases, with 7 bases of the junction left unmatched. The origin of this receptor is a male donor with ankylosing spondylitis or in good health (not recorded which). The chain couples TRBV28 to TRBJ2-7; TRBD1 matches at 12 bases. The specimen sequenced was blood, either unsorted or a sorted T cell fraction (not recorded which). In DNA form, the CDR3 reads TGTGCCAGCAGACGGCCGGGACAGGGGGCGTACGAGCAGTACTTC. It codes for CASRRPGQGAYEQYF.